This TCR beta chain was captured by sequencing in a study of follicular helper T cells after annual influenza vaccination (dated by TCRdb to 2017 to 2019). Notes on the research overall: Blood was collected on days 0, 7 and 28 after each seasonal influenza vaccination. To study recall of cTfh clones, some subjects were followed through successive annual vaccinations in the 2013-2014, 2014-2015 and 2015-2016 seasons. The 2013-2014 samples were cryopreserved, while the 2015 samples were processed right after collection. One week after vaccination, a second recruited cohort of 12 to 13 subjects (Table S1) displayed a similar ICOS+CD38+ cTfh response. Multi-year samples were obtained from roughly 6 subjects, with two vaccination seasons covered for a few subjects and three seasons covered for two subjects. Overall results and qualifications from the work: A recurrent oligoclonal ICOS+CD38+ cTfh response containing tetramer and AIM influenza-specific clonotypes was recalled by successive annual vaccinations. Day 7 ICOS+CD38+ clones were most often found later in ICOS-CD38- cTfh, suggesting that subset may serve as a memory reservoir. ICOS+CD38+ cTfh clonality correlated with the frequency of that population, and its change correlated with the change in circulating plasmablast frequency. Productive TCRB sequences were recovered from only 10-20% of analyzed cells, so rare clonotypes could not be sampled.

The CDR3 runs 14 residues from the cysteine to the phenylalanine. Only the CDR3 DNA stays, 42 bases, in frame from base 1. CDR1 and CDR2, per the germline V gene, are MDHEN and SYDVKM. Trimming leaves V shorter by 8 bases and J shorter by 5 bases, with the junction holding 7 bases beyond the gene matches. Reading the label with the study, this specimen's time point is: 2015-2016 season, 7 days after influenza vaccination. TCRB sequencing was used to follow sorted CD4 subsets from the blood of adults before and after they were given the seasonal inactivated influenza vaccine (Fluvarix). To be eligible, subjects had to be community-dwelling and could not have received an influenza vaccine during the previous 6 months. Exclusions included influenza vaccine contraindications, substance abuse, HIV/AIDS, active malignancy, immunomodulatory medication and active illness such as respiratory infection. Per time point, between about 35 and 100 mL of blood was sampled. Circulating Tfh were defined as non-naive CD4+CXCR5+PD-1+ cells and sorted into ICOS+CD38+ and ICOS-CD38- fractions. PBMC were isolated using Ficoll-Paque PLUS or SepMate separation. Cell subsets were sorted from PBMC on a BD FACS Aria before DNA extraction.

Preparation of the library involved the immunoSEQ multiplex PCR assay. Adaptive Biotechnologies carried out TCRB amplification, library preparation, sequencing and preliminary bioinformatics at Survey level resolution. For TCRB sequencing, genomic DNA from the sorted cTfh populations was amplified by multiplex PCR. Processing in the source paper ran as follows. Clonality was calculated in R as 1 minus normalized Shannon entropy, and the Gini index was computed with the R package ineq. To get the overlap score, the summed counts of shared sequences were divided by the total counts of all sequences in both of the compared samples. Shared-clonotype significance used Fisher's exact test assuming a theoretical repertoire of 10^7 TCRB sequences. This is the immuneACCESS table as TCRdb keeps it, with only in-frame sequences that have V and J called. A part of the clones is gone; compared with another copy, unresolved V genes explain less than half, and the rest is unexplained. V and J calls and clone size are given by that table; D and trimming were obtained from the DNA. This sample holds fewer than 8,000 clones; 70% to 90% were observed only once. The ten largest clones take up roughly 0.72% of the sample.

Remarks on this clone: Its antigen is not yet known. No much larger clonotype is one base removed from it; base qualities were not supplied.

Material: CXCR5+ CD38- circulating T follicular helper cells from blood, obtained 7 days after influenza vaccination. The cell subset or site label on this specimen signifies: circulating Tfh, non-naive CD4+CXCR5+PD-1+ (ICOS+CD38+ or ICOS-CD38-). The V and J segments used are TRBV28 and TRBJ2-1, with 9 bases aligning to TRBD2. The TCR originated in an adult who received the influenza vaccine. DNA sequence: TGTGCCAGCTTCACCCTAGCGGGAAACAATGAGCAGTTCTTC. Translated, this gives CASFTLAGNNEQFF.